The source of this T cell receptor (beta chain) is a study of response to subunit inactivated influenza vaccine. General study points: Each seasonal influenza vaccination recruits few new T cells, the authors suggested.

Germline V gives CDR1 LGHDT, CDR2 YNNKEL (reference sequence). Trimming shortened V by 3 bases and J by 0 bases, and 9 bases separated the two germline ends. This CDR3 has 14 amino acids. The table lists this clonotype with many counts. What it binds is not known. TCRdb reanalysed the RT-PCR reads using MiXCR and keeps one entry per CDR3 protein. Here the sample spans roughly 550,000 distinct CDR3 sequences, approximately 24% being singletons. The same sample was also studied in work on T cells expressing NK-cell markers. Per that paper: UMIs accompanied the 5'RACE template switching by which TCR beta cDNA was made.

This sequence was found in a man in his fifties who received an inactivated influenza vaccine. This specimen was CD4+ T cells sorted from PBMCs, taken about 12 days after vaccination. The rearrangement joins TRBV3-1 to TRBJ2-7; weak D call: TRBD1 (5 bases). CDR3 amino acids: CASSQGLYSYEQYF. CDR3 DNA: TGTGCCAGCAGCCAGGGGCTATACTCCTACGAGCAGTACTTC.